A single sample gave rise to the 29 T cell receptor beta chains below, sequenced in a study of metastatic and nonmetastatic thyroid tumors. TCRdb re-called clones via MiXCR from the PCR reads. The table has some 93,000 clones, roughly 13% seen once. Nobody among the patients had been given any treatment before thyroid surgery. The sample comprised blood. The receptors were sampled from a female donor with papillary thyroid cancer or a benign thyroid nodule (not recorded which). Some clones in this sample may be carry-over from other donors' samples.

This clone appeared many times. V and J are TRBV19 and TRBJ2-3; maybe TRBD2 (5 bases). Trimming shortened V by 10 bases and J by 4 bases, and 18 bases separated the two germline ends. CDR1 is LNHDA and CDR2 is SQIVND in the germline V gene (reference sequence). This CDR3 contains 14 residues. CDR3 bases: TGTGCCACCGGAGGAGGCATATCCCCAGATACGCAGTATTTT. Translation: CATGGGISPDTQYF.

This clone was seen repeatedly, ten times or more. V usage is TRBV5-1 and J usage is TRBJ2-3; TRBD2 aligns across 11 bases. Germline trimming cut 0 bases from V and 2 bases from J; bases unmatched to any gene: 2. CDR3 size: 16 residues. Germline CDR1 is SGHRS and CDR2 is YFSETQ. The CDR3, as DNA: TGCGCCAGCAGCTTGGGACTAGCGGGGAACACAGATACGCAGTATTTT. It codes for CASSLGLAGNTDTQYF.

Remarks on this clone: The conserved final phenylalanine or tryptophan is absent from the CDR3, which likely points to a read error. This sequence joins TRBV19 and TRBJ2-6; D not certain. The V end was cut by 7 bases, the J end by 3 bases, with 19 bases between. Germline V gives CDR1 LNHDA, CDR2 SQIVND (reference sequence). The length of the CDR3 is 17 residues. The chain's CDR3 is CASTWGAGGGGANVLTL. CDR3 nucleotide sequence: TGTGCCAGTACGTGGGGTGCAGGCGGCGGTGGGGCCAACGTCCTGACTTTA.

This clone occurred many times. The chain carries TRBV7-6 and TRBJ1-1, with 7 bases aligning to TRBD1. The CDR3 spans 13 residues. The V and J ends lost 1 base and 8 bases, in that order; junction bases with no gene match: 4. Germline V lookup: CDR1 SGHVS, CDR2 FNYEAQ. The CDR3 coding sequence is TGTGCCAGCAGCTTAGAAGAGGGGGCGGAAGCTTTCTTT. Translating it yields CASSLEEGAEAFF.

In regard to this clone: A read error may explain this, as a much larger clone is one base away. The J gene is TRBJ2-2, the V gene TRBV19; D not certain. This CDR3 spans 12 amino acids. Germline CDR1 and CDR2: LNHDA and SQIVND (reference sequence). The CDR3 here is CVSSISPGELFF. The CDR3 DNA is TGTGTCAGTAGTATAAGTCCCGGGGAGCTGTTTTTT.

Many counts were recorded for this clone. This chain uses TRBV20-1 with TRBJ2-3, with D possibly TRBD2 on 7 matching bases. This CDR3 comprises 15 residues. The V end lost 5 bases, the J end lost 1 base, and 16 bases lay between the germline ends. The germline V gene encodes CDR1 DFQATT and CDR2 SNEGSKA (reference sequence). The CDR3 coding sequence is TGCAGTGCTCAAGGGGGGAGCGGGGGCACAGATACGCAGTATTTT. Amino acid sequence: CSAQGGSGGTDTQYF.

This clone has ten or more counts. The gene calls are TRBV7-2 and TRBJ2-1; possible D gene TRBD2, 6 bases. This CDR3 region has 17 residues. V lost 2 bases, J lost 5 bases, and 19 bases lay in between. CDR1 and CDR2 (germline): SGHTA, FQGNSA. This CDR3 reads CASSLSLSGGINNEQFF. CDR3 coding DNA: TGTGCCAGCAGCTTAAGCCTCAGCGGAGGGATTAACAATGAGCAGTTCTTC.

This clone was recorded at least ten times. The chain is built from TRBV25-1 and TRBJ1-1; D ambiguous. CDR1 and CDR2 (germline): MGHDK, SYGVNS. This CDR3 comprises 11 residues. Trimming removed 3 bases at V and 5 bases at J, with 4 bases between. The CDR3 DNA follows: TGTGCCAGCAGTGAGGGAACTGAAGCTTTCTTT. Its protein is CASSEGTEAFF.

This clone was counted ten times or more. Likely a read error: the CDR3 ends without its conserved phenylalanine or tryptophan. The DNA is omitted, as the CDR3 cannot be located on it reliably, and the CDR3 follows TCRdb's listing. The chain uses TRBV28 and TRBJ1-5; the D segment call TRBD1 is taken from the table without a DNA check. The CDR3 is 14 amino acids in total, end residues counted. Germline V gene sequence: CDR1 MDHEN, CDR2 SYDVKM. CDR3 sequence: CASSLDRLLGYYFM.

As for this clone: This clone may be a read error of a much larger clone one base away. The chain carries TRBV10-3 and TRBJ1-1; 11 bases agree with TRBD1. After removal of 7 bases from V and 5 bases from J, the junction contained 9 bases not matched to a gene. Germline values: CDR1 ENHRY, CDR2 SYGVKD. The CDR3 contains 15 residues. The CDR3, as DNA: TGTGCCATCAAACAAGGACAGGGGGCTCGGACTGAAGCTTTCTTT. It codes for CAIKQGQGARTEAFF.

This clone was counted at least ten times. J is TRBJ2-7 and V is TRBV11-2, with no clear D. Germline-derived CDR1 and CDR2 are SGHAT and FQNNGV. V lost 5 bases to trimming and J lost 1 base, with 21 bases between them. This CDR3 spans 17 amino acids. CDR3 sequence (DNA): TGTGCCAGCAGCCAAACCTTAAGGGCTACTAAATCCTACGAGCAGTACTTC. Its protein is CASSQTLRATKSYEQYF. Variable domain in full (rest from reference TRBV11-2 and TRBJ2-7): EAGVAQSPRYKIIEKRQSVAFWCNPISGHATLYWYQQILGQGPKLLIQFQNNGVVDDSQLPKDRFSAERLKGVDSTLKIQPAKLEDSAVYLCASSQTLRATKSYEQYFGPGTRLTVT.

The V and J genes are TRBV6-1 and TRBJ1-5, with D maybe TRBD1 (5 bases). The germline V gene encodes CDR1 MNHNS and CDR2 SASEGT. The CDR3 has 17 residues. The V end was cut by 7 bases, the J end by 3 bases, with 22 bases between. The DNA for the CDR3 is TGTGCCAGCATACAACCGGTACAGGTAATCCACAATCAGCCCCAGCATTTT. Translating gives CASIQPVQVIHNQPQHF.

In its sample, this clone was seen many times. The chain recombines TRBV25-1 with TRBJ2-7; 10 nucleotides align to TRBD2. V shed 7 bases and J 4 bases; nucleotides not matched to a gene: 10. Germline CDR1 reads MGHDK; CDR2 reads SYGVNS. The CDR3 totals 15 residues. CDR3 DNA: TGTGCCAGCACCGATAGCGGGAGGCCCGGTTACGAGCAGTACTTC. Its protein is CASTDSGRPGYEQYF.

The chain employs TRBV18 and TRBJ2-7; 7 nucleotides align to TRBD1. The V gene end was trimmed by 0 bases and the J gene end by 3 bases; junction bases not matched to a gene: 8. The germline CDR1 and CDR2 sequences are KGHSH and LQKENI. CDR3 size: 16 residues. The CDR3 DNA reads as TGTGCCAGCTCACCACCGAGCAGGGGGATCGGCTACGAGCAGTACTTC. Its protein product is CASSPPSRGIGYEQYF.

This clone was counted many times. The chain couples TRBV3-1 to TRBJ2-1; D is perhaps TRBD2 (6 bases). Between the trimmed V and J ends, which lost 2 bases and 4 bases, there was a span of 12 bases. CDR1 and CDR2 from the germline V gene are LGHDT and YNNKEL (reference sequence). CDR3 length equals 15 residues. The CDR3 spells CASSQPAGLYNEQFF. CDR3 bases: TGTGCCAGCAGCCAACCGGCGGGATTATACAATGAGCAGTTCTTC.

Many counts were recorded for this clone. This chain joins TRBV7-2 and TRBJ2-5; 8 nucleotides match TRBD2. The junction had 6 bases not matched to a gene; V was cut back by 1 base and J by 5 bases. The germline V gene encodes CDR1 SGHTA and CDR2 FQGNSA. The CDR3 sequence is 15 residues long. CDR3 sequence (DNA): TGTGCCAGCAGCTTAGGGGGACTAGTGGGCGAGACCCAGTACTTC. This codes for CASSLGGLVGETQYF.

This chain links TRBV11-2 with TRBJ1-1; D remains ambiguous. Germline values: CDR1 SGHAT, CDR2 FQNNGV. Trimming stripped 2 bases from V and 2 bases from J, with 12 bases between. The CDR3 sequence is 15 residues long. This chain's CDR3 is CASSLRPATNTEAFF. Written as DNA, the CDR3 is TGTGCCAGCAGCTTAAGGCCAGCAACAAACACTGAAGCTTTCTTT.

Many counts were recorded for this clone. This chain joins TRBV25-1 and TRBJ2-5; D is possibly TRBD1 (6 bases). This CDR3 contains 15 residues. Germline assignment: CDR1 MGHDK and CDR2 SYGVNS. Trimming stripped 1 base from V and 1 base from J, with 10 bases between. For the CDR3, the DNA is TGTGCCAGCAGTGAATGGAACAGGGCCCAAGAGACCCAGTACTTC. Translating it yields CASSEWNRAQETQYF.

This clone was detected only a few times. An end of the junction does not agree with germline; a read error may underlie this. The chain couples TRBV10-1 to TRBJ1-1, with D maybe TRBD1 (5 bases). There are 15 residues in the CDR3. Germline V gene lookup returns CDR1 WNHNN and CDR2 SYGVQD (reference sequence). The CDR3 nucleotides read TGTGCCAGCCCCGTAAGGAGGCGGGAGGACACTGAAGCTTCCTTT. The encoded protein is CASPVRRREDTEASF.

Details on this clone: A much bigger clone sits one base away, suggesting this may be a read error. Within the sample, other DNA sequences also encode this same CDR3. This chain links TRBV19 with TRBJ2-7; D remains ambiguous. Germline CDR1 reads LNHDA; CDR2 reads SQIVND (reference sequence). The CDR3 extends over 15 amino acids. Trimming shortened V by 2 bases and J by 1 base, and 12 bases separated the two germline ends. CDR3 DNA sequence: TGTGCCAGTAGTATATCTCCCGACCCGTCCTACGAGCAGTACTTC. As protein: CASSISPDPSYEQYF.

About this clone: A much larger clone differs from this one at a single base, so this may be a read error. This rearrangement joins TRBV5-1 to TRBJ2-5; D unclear. V gave up 4 bases and J gave up 1 base, with 8 bases separating them. The CDR3 has 13 amino acids. Per the germline V gene, CDR1 is SGHRS and CDR2 is YFSETQ. DNA of the CDR3: TGCGCCAGCAGCGTTGTAGTCCAAGAGACCCAGTACTTC. The encoded protein is CASSVVVQETQYF.

This clone occurred many times. The rearrangement links TRBV13 to TRBJ1-2, with D perhaps matching TRBD1 (6 bases). The germline V gene has CDR1 PRHDT and CDR2 FYEKMQ (reference sequence). The CDR3 spans 20 residues. With 1 base removed from V and 0 bases from J, the gap between germline ends came to 24 bases. CDR3 coding DNA: TGTGCCAGCAGCTTAGCCTTCCCCTTAGGGGGAGCTTCTTCTAACTATGGCTACACCTTC. This sequence encodes CASSLAFPLGGASSNYGYTF.

This clone was detected only a few times. The germline gene is not matched at one end of the junction; a read error may be the cause. The chain carries TRBV28 and TRBJ2-7; 10 bases line up with TRBD2. This CDR3 region has 17 residues. The germline V gene encodes CDR1 MDHEN and CDR2 SYDVKM. Here the CDR3 DNA reads TGTGCCAGCAGCTACTCCGGACTAGCGGCGCTCTCCTACGAGCAATACTTC. Protein: CASSYSGLAALSYEQYF.

Turning to this clone: A clone one base away is much larger, so this may be a read error. J is TRBJ2-1 and V is TRBV28; D remains unclear. The germline V gene has CDR1 MDHEN and CDR2 SYDVKM. The CDR3 is 15 amino acids. Trimming removed 0 bases at V and 4 bases at J, with 10 bases between. The DNA of the CDR3 is TGTGCCAGCAGTTTATGGTCGCAGTCTTACAATGAGCAGTTCTTC. Residues: CASSLWSQSYNEQFF.

In this sample, this clone turned up many times. The chain is built from TRBV3-1 and TRBJ2-7, with TRBD1 identical over 8 bases. The CDR3 totals 14 residues. Unmatched junction bases numbered 10, after V lost 5 bases and J lost 7 bases. Germline CDR1 LGHDT, CDR2 YNNKEL (reference sequence). CDR3 sequence: CASSYAGGSREQYF. CDR3 coding DNA: TGTGCCAGCAGCTACGCAGGGGGCTCGCGGGAGCAGTACTTC.

The rearrangement joins TRBV30 to TRBJ1-6; maybe TRBD1 (5 bases). V was pared by 7 bases and J by 8 bases, with 21 bases between. Germline V lookup: CDR1 GTSNPN, CDR2 SVGIG (reference sequence). The CDR3 consists of 15 residues. CDR3 in DNA: TGTGCCTCCCCCGTGGGACCGATTGATGATTCACCCCTCCACTTT. As protein: CASPVGPIDDSPLHF.

This clone was seen ten or more times. V and J are TRBV11-2 and TRBJ2-7; 7 nucleotides match TRBD2. Germline loops: CDR1 SGHAT, CDR2 FQNNGV. V was pared by 0 bases and J by 3 bases, with 5 bases of the junction left unmatched. CDR3 length equals 15 residues. CDR3 loop: CASSLDLWGGYEQYF. DNA for the CDR3: TGTGCCAGCAGCTTAGATCTTTGGGGGGGCTACGAGCAGTACTTC.

This clone was seen many times. V and J are TRBV6-1 and TRBJ1-6; the match to TRBD1 covers 7 bases. The germline gives CDR1 MNHNS, CDR2 SASEGT. CDR3 length: 14 residues. The J segment lost 9 bases and the V segment lost 1 base, leaving 3 bases of the junction unmatched. The CDR3 DNA reads TGTGCCAGCAGTGAAGTGCAGGGGGTTTCACCCCTCCACTTT. Translated, it gives CASSEVQGVSPLHF.

About this clone itself: A much larger clone is a single base away; this may be a read error. The rearrangement links TRBV7-2 to TRBJ2-3; D unresolved. V gave up 5 bases and J gave up 4 bases, with 10 bases separating them. The germline V gene encodes CDR1 SGHTA and CDR2 FQGNSA. CDR3 size: 13 residues. The DNA for the CDR3 is TGTGCCAGCAGCCCACGTCGGTCAGATACGCAGTATTTT. Amino acid sequence: CASSPRRSDTQYF.